The text below deals with one T cell receptor beta chain. Its recognized antigen is unknown. Per-nucleotide qualities are absent, and no much larger clonotype sits a single base away. The data were obtained in a study of T cells after yellow fever vaccination (dated by TCRdb to between 2018 and 2020). About the full investigation: The SMART-Seq v4 Ultra Low Input RNA kit was used to prepare libraries from fractions with low cell numbers. To follow T-cell clones before and after both primary and booster YFV17D yellow fever vaccination, bulk TCR alpha and beta repertoires underwent longitudinal sequencing. The cohort comprised two healthy male donors, one aged 18 to 30 and one aged 30 to 40 years. Blood samples were taken at several timepoints before and after primary and secondary immunization, and bulk PBMC replicates and cell subsets were isolated. General findings and caveats noted by the study authors: Because abundant contaminating clonotypes from the bulk population could be contained in FACS-sorted repertoires, computational filtering was required. A small fraction of clonotypes appeared in both the CD4 and CD8 compartments, likely as a result of convergent recombination. Only a couple of donors were included in the study, so the extent to which the findings can be generalized is limited. After the booster, most of the clones that had expanded following primary vaccination were detected again (96% of CD4 and roughly 90% of CD8), which suggests that memory was broadly maintained. Compared with the primary T-cell response, the secondary T-cell response was faster but weaker, reaching its peak on day 5 rather than on day 15.

The sample's treatment or condition label, in plain terms: live attenuated yellow fever vaccine strain. Two biological replicates of bulk PBMCs were collected at each blood-draw timepoint. A standard Ficoll-Paque protocol was used to isolate PBMCs from peripheral blood. TriZol was used to extract RNA from bulk PBMCs, CD4 and CD8 fractions, and dextramer-positive and dextramer-negative fractions. TCR cDNA was synthesized by 5'RACE template switching, through which a universal primer site and unique molecular identifiers were introduced. Priming for cDNA synthesis came from both the TCR alpha and TCR beta constant segments. Library amplification used two PCR steps, and the second PCR step added sample barcodes and sequencing adapters. Sequencing of libraries was done on Illumina HiSeq 2500 (2x100 bp) or NovaSeq (2x150 bp). As for the authors' bioinformatics: Demultiplexing of reads and collapsing into UMI consensus sequences were performed with MIGEC, and V(D)J alignment was carried out with MiXCR. Clonotypes responding to the vaccine were identified with edgeR on replicate PBMC samples, with the criteria of FDR below 0.01 and a log2 fold change above 5 up to day 15. Each bulk clonotype received a CD4 or CD8 identity based on whether the sequenced CD4 or CD8 repertoire contained that clonotype at higher abundance. TCRdb reworked the public reads: Q25 trimming with fastp, MiXCR clone assembly, productive beta chains retained. Entries that share a CDR3 protein sequence are merged under the most common genes and DNA. The V and J calls come from TCRdb's annotation, not from the publication. This sample lists hundreds of thousands of distinct CDR3 sequences; 12% were detected once. The ten largest account for 15% of the sample.

The source is a man in his thirties or forties who received the YFV17D yellow fever vaccine. The sample consisted of PBMCs, taken on the day of the yellow fever booster vaccination.

The sequenced DNA is TGTGCCAGCAGCTTGACAGCCCCAGAAGCTTTCTTT. It is translated as CASSLTAPEAFF. The rearrangement joined TRBV12-3 or TRBV12-4 to TRBJ1-1; the best D guess is TRBD1, with 5 bases matching. The CDR3 contains 12 residues, cysteine and phenylalanine counted. Only the CDR3 portion is preserved as DNA: 36 bases, with reading frame beginning at the first base. The trim is 6 bases for V and 8 bases for J, with a gap of 13 bases between the germline ends.